This T cell receptor (beta chain) was sequenced in a study of cytomegalovirus exposure and HLA in healthy donors. Study observations and caveats: According to a subsequent analysis, TCR clusters identified in the first cohort showed a tendency to co-occur across the approximately 120 validation repertoires. The study listed approximately 160 cytomegalovirus-associated TCR beta chains.

The protocol was immunoSEQ multiplex PCR, while the TCRdb copy is restricted to in-frame clones and leaves out a portion. The sample shows approximately 240,000 clones, 80% to 95% of them seen only once. Points on this clone: Antigen specificity is unknown.

This CDR3 region has 14 residues. V was pared by 2 bases and J by 4 bases, with 11 bases between. The V gene's germline CDR1 is MNHNY and CDR2 SVGAGI (reference sequence). Material: PBMCs. V and J are TRBV6-6 and TRBJ1-1; possible D gene TRBD1, 6 bases. The TCR sequence derives from a woman younger than 30 in good health and CMV-seronegative. The CDR3 region is CASSYGGESTEAFF. CDR3 nucleotide sequence: TGTGCCAGCAGTTACGGGGGCGAGAGCACTGAAGCTTTCTTT.